What follows are 19 T cell receptor beta chains derived from one specimen sequenced in a study of shared clonotypes between healthy human individuals. Generated by immunoSEQ multiplex PCR, the TCRdb table keeps only in-frame clones and is missing some. The table includes roughly 2,300,000 clones, just under 95% detected once. Sequencing used naive CD4+ T cells from PBMCs. Subset: CD45RA+ positively selected. Source of these receptors: a man aged 18 to 29 in good health. Some clones in this sample may be carry-over from other donors' samples.

The V gene is TRBV5-8, the J gene TRBJ2-7, with D possibly matching TRBD2 (7 bases). V dropped 0 bases and J dropped 5 bases, with 15 bases sitting between them. From germline, CDR1 is SGHTS and CDR2 YDEGEE. This CDR3 contains 15 residues. This CDR3 reads CASSLGSGGVHEQYF. The CDR3 bases are TGTGCCAGCAGCTTGGGTTCGGGGGGCGTGCACGAGCAGTACTTC.

J is TRBJ2-1 and V is TRBV28; a possible D gene is TRBD2 (5 bases). V was cut by 4 bases and J by 9 bases, with 13 bases left in between. CDR3 length equals 13 residues. In germline, CDR1 is MDHEN, CDR2 SYDVKM. CDR3 region: CASSSYRAGEQFF. The CDR3 DNA reads TGTGCCAGCAGTTCCTACCGGGCGGGTGAGCAGTTCTTC. Filled out from reference TRBV28 and TRBJ2-1, the complete variable domain reads DVKVTQSSRYLVKRTGEKVFLECVQDMDHENMFWYRQDPGLGLRLIYFSYDVKMKEKGDIPEGYSVSREKKERFSLILESASTNQTSMYLCASSSYRAGEQFFGPGTRLTVL.

Only one count was recorded for this clone. The chain recombines TRBV5-1 with TRBJ2-3, with 13 nucleotides matching TRBD2. Trimming at V came to 3 bases and at J to 3 bases, leaving 7 bases not matched to a gene. Germline-derived CDR1 and CDR2 are SGHRS and YFSETQ. There are 17 residues in the CDR3. CDR3 coding DNA: TGCGCCAGCAGCTCCGATGGACTAGCGGGAGAGACAGATACGCAGTATTTT. Translating gives CASSSDGLAGETDTQYF.

The chain has TRBV5-1 and TRBJ2-3; 7 nucleotides agree with TRBD2. This CDR3 has 17 residues. Germline CDR1 is SGHRS and CDR2 is YFSETQ. After removal of 1 base from V and 1 base from J, the junction contained 9 bases not matched to a gene. CDR3 in amino acids: CASSLSTKAGGTDTQYF. DNA of the CDR3: TGCGCCAGCAGCTTGTCGACTAAGGCGGGAGGCACAGATACGCAGTATTTT.

The chain combines TRBV29-1 with TRBJ2-2; TRBD2 matches at 11 bases. Germline loops: CDR1 SQVTM, CDR2 ANQGSEA. V was clipped by 8 bases and J by 6 bases; unmatched bases: 8. The length of the CDR3 is 14 residues. In nucleotides, the CDR3 is TGCAGCTCCTTAGCGGGAGGGCCAGCCGGGGAGCTGTTTTTT. This gives the protein CSSLAGGPAGELFF.

This chain connects TRBV28 to TRBJ2-3, with unresolved D. Trimming left V 2 bases short and J 5 bases short, with 11 bases between. This CDR3 is 14 amino acids long. The V gene's germline CDR1 is MDHEN and CDR2 SYDVKM. CDR3 loop: CASSLIGAGDTQYF. The DNA of the CDR3 is TGTGCCAGCAGTTTAATCGGTGCAGGAGATACGCAGTATTTT.

The chain employs TRBV4-3 and TRBJ2-3, with D possibly TRBD1 on 5 matching bases. Germline CDR1 is LGHNA and CDR2 is YSLEER. Deletions cut 0 bases from V and 5 bases from J, with 15 bases between. The CDR3 consists of 16 residues. The CDR3 protein is CASSQDSGRVLDTQYF. The CDR3 DNA is TGCGCCAGCAGCCAAGATTCGGGCAGGGTGTTAGATACGCAGTATTTT.

The rearrangement links TRBV5-1 to TRBJ1-1; D is uncertain. Trimming stripped 2 bases from V and 4 bases from J, with 9 bases between. CDR3 length: 13 amino acids. Germline V gene sequence: CDR1 SGHRS, CDR2 YFSETQ. The CDR3 DNA follows: TGCGCCAGCAGCTTTGCCGGCTCCACTGAAGCTTTCTTT. Translation gives CASSFAGSTEAFF.

The chain recombines TRBV2 with TRBJ2-6; no clear D. The CDR3 is 15 residues long. Per germline, CDR1 SNHLY and CDR2 FYNNEI. CDR3 DNA: TGTGCTGCGTTCCGGCTGGGCTCTGGGGCCAACGTCCTGACTTTC. Encoded protein: CAAFRLGSGANVLTF.

The V call is TRBV11-3, the J call TRBJ2-1, with 8 bases that match TRBD2. The CDR3 covers 16 residues. V gave up 5 bases and J gave up 4 bases; unmatched junction bases: 10. Germline CDR1 is SGHNT and CDR2 is YENEEA. DNA for the CDR3: TGTGCCAGCAGCCGCACCGGGACTAGGGGATACAATGAGCAGTTCTTC. Protein: CASSRTGTRGYNEQFF.

V and J are TRBV2 and TRBJ2-2, with 9 bases lining up with TRBD1. The germline V gene encodes CDR1 SNHLY and CDR2 FYNNEI. This CDR3 has 14 residues. V shed 7 bases, J shed 4 bases, and the junction held 4 bases outside the gene matches. This CDR3 is CASNRGLVTGELFF. The CDR3 region has the DNA TGTGCCAGCAACAGGGGGCTCGTCACCGGGGAGCTGTTTTTT.

J is TRBJ2-5 and V is TRBV5-1; D is ambiguous. CDR1 and CDR2 (germline): SGHRS, YFSETQ. CDR3 length: 14 residues. V was cut by 0 bases and J by 9 bases, with 15 bases left in between. The CDR3, as DNA: TGCGCCAGCAGCTTGGCCCCGGCAGGCCCCCCCCAGTACTTC. Amino acids: CASSLAPAGPPQYF.

This clone was seen just once. The gene calls are TRBV6-1 and TRBJ1-1; tentative D call: TRBD1 (5 bases). CDR1 and CDR2 from the germline V gene are MNHNS and SASEGT. CDR3 length: 16 amino acids. Between the trimmed V and J ends, which lost 2 bases and 6 bases, there was a span of 19 bases. As DNA, the CDR3 is TGTGCCAGCAGTGAATTTCGGGGCTTTGAACGCCCTGAAGCTTTCTTT. This gives the protein CASSEFRGFERPEAFF.

The rearrangement joins TRBV6-5 to TRBJ1-2, with 9 bases matching TRBD1. The germline V gene has CDR1 MNHEY and CDR2 SVGAGI. CDR3 length: 14 amino acids. Trimming took 2 bases from V and 6 from J; bases not matched to a gene: 4. The CDR3 protein is CASSYRDRVDGYTF. The DNA for the CDR3 is TGTGCCAGCAGTTACCGGGACAGGGTGGATGGCTACACCTTC.

This rearrangement joins TRBV28 to TRBJ2-7; 7 nucleotides match TRBD1. Germline values: CDR1 MDHEN, CDR2 SYDVKM. The CDR3 is 15 residues long. The trim removed 6 bases at V and 5 bases at J, leaving 13 bases unmatched. The CDR3 region is CASSSSEQGFHEQYF. The CDR3 DNA reads as TGTGCCAGCAGCTCTTCGGAACAGGGGTTCCACGAGCAGTACTTC.

V and J are TRBV30 and TRBJ1-2, with unresolved D. Germline-derived CDR1 and CDR2 are GTSNPN and SVGIG (reference sequence). Trimming took 3 bases from V and 8 from J, leaving 13 bases between them. CDR3 size: 12 residues. CDR3 protein: CAWSSYEQGYTF. The CDR3 DNA is TGTGCCTGGAGCTCGTACGAGCAAGGCTACACCTTC.

This clone was counted a few times. Other DNA sequences in the same sample also yield this CDR3. The chain links TRBV18 to TRBJ2-7; 7 bases agree with TRBD2. The V segment lost 6 bases and the J segment 2 bases; nucleotides outside the gene matches: 4. Germline V gene data show CDR1 as KGHSH and CDR2 as LQKENI. The CDR3 contains 13 residues. Written as DNA, the CDR3 is TGTGCCAGCTCGGGGGGGTCGGCCTACGAGCAGTACTTC. This codes for CASSGGSAYEQYF.

V is TRBV5-1 and J is TRBJ1-2, with 7 bases lining up with TRBD1. The V gene end was trimmed by 0 bases and the J gene end by 2 bases; junction bases not matched to a gene: 16. Germline V gene data show CDR1 as SGHRS and CDR2 as YFSETQ. The CDR3 covers 19 residues. As DNA, the CDR3 is TGCGCCAGCAGCTTGGTTCCCCTATACAGTTCAGGGGGAAACTATGGCTACACCTTC. Encoded protein: CASSLVPLYSSGGNYGYTF.

V and J are TRBV19 and TRBJ2-1; 11 positions match TRBD1. There are 15 residues in the CDR3. Germline V gene data show CDR1 as LNHDA and CDR2 as SQIVND (reference sequence). J was trimmed by 6 bases and V by 3 bases; bases with no gene match: 4. CDR3 DNA: TGTGCCAGTAGTATCGGGGGGACAGGGGGCAATGAGCAGTTCTTC. Protein product: CASSIGGTGGNEQFF.